The 18 T cell receptor beta chains presented below share a single source sample, sequenced in a study of blood T cell repertoires in COVID-19. The table came from immunoSEQ multiplex PCR; TCRdb's copy has only in-frame clones and leaves some out. Here the sample spans about 30,000 clones, over 75% being singletons. The source material was peripheral blood. All receptors derive from a man aged 65-85 years with COVID-19, enrolled during active disease.

The chain joins TRBV11-1 to TRBJ2-2; a weak D match, TRBD2 (5 bases). V was shortened by 4 bases and J by 7 bases, with 16 bases between the two germline ends. The CDR3 covers 15 residues. Germline loops: CDR1 SGHAT, CDR2 FQDESV (reference sequence). CDR3 bases: TGTGCCAGCAGCTCGACGACTATATCGAACGGGGAGCTGTTTTTT. The encoded protein is CASSSTTISNGELFF. Drawing the rest from reference TRBV11-1 and TRBJ2-2, the complete variable domain is EAEVAQSPRYKITEKSQAVAFWCDPISGHATLYWYRQILGQGPELLVQFQDESVVDDSQLPKDRFSAERLKGVDSTLKIQPAELGDSAMYLCASSSTTISNGELFFGEGSRLTVL.

The rearrangement links TRBV18 to TRBJ2-2, with 7 nucleotides matching TRBD1. V was clipped by 6 bases and J by 2 bases; unmatched bases: 9. This CDR3 contains 16 residues. Germline V lookup: CDR1 KGHSH, CDR2 LQKENI. This CDR3 reads CASSEGDSPNTGELFF. CDR3 sequence (DNA): TGTGCCAGCTCCGAAGGGGACAGTCCCAACACCGGGGAGCTGTTTTTT. Full variable domain (missing parts from reference TRBV18 and TRBJ2-2): NAGVMQNPRHLVRRRGQEARLRCSPMKGHSHVYWYRQLPEEGLKFMVYLQKENIIDESGMPKERFSAEFPKEGPSILRIQQVVRGDSAAYFCASSEGDSPNTGELFFGEGSRLTVL.

J is TRBJ2-1 and V is TRBV4-1; TRBD1 matches at 7 bases. The CDR3 is made up of 14 amino acids. CDR1 and CDR2 from the germline V gene are MGHRA and YSYEKL. V lost 0 bases and J lost 10; bases outside the gene matches: 6. CDR3 region: CASSQEQGIREQFF. CDR3 DNA sequence: TGCGCCAGCAGCCAAGAACAGGGGATCAGGGAGCAGTTCTTC.

The chain recombines TRBV6-5 with TRBJ1-1, with D possibly TRBD1 on 6 matching bases. Deletions cut 2 bases from V and 3 bases from J, with 10 bases between. The CDR3 length is 14 residues. The V gene's germline CDR1 is MNHEY and CDR2 SVGAGI. CDR3 loop: CASSYERGYTEAFF. The CDR3 coding sequence is TGTGCCAGCAGTTACGAAAGGGGGTACACTGAAGCTTTCTTT.

The DNA of the CDR3 is TGTGCCAGCAGCCCCCCCGCAGGGCACACTGAAGCTTTCTTT. This gives the protein CASSPPAGHTEAFF. The chain couples TRBV7-9 to TRBJ1-1, with a weak D call TRBD1 (5 bases). Germline V gene lookup returns CDR1 SEHNR and CDR2 FQNEAQ (reference sequence). Trimming left V 5 bases short and J 3 bases short, with 13 bases between. This CDR3 contains 14 residues.

This clone was seen more than once but under ten times. J is TRBJ2-1 and V is TRBV7-3; 10 nucleotides line up with TRBD2. CDR1 and CDR2 from the germline V gene are SGHTA and FQGTGA. V gave up 5 bases and J gave up 7 bases; unmatched junction bases: 8. The CDR3 runs to 15 residues. The CDR3 DNA is TGTGCCAGCAGCACCCCCGGGACTAGCGTGAATGAGCAGTTCTTC. It encodes CASSTPGTSVNEQFF. The full variable domain, with the rest looked up from reference TRBV7-3 and TRBJ2-1, is GAGVSQTPSNKVTEKGKYVELRCDPISGHTALYWYRQSLGQGPEFLIYFQGTGAADDSGLPNDRFFAVRPEGSVSTLKIQRTERGDSAVYLCASSTPGTSVNEQFFGPGTRLTVL.

This clone was detected a few times. The chain couples TRBV7-2 to TRBJ1-3; 10 bases fit TRBD1. Germline lookup yields CDR1 SGHTA and CDR2 FQGNSA. V lost 4 bases to trimming and J lost 2 bases; unmatched junction nucleotides: 2. There are 15 residues in the CDR3. CDR3 DNA: TGTGCCAGCAGCTCTGGGACAGGGGCTGGAAACACCATATATTTT. Protein: CASSSGTGAGNTIYF.

The J gene is TRBJ1-1, the V gene TRBV7-9; tentative D call: TRBD1 (5 bases). CDR1 is SEHNR and CDR2 is FQNEAQ in the germline V gene (reference sequence). Trimming shortened V by 3 bases and J by 0 bases, and 11 bases separated the two germline ends. CDR3 length equals 15 residues. CDR3 amino acids: CASSLGDSMNTEAFF. The DNA for the CDR3 is TGTGCCAGCAGCTTGGGCGACAGTATGAACACTGAAGCTTTCTTT.

This chain joins TRBV29-1 and TRBJ1-1; D is unclear. The V gene lost 0 bases and the J gene lost 4 bases, with 9 bases spanning the gap. Looked up from germline, CDR1 is SQVTM and CDR2 is ANQGSEA. The CDR3 has 13 residues. The CDR3 reads CSVEEPQITEAFF. For the CDR3, the DNA is TGCAGCGTTGAAGAGCCCCAGATCACTGAAGCTTTCTTT.

The genes are TRBV5-4 and TRBJ1-1; D is possibly TRBD1 (6 bases). CDR1 is SGHNT and CDR2 is YYREEE in the germline V gene (reference sequence). The CDR3 spans 17 residues. V lost 4 bases to trimming and J lost 0 bases, with 19 bases between them. CDR3 amino acids: CASSLPGGGFMNTEAFF. The CDR3 DNA is TGTGCCAGCAGCCTTCCGGGCGGGGGCTTCATGAACACTGAAGCTTTCTTT.

The V and J genes are TRBV5-4 and TRBJ2-5; a possible D gene is TRBD2 (6 bases). Germline V lookup: CDR1 SGHNT, CDR2 YYREEE (reference sequence). This CDR3 spans 16 amino acids. V gave up 3 bases and J gave up 1 base, with 16 bases separating them. The CDR3 here is CASSSVAGGPQETQYF. CDR3 sequence (DNA): TGTGCCAGCAGCTCTGTCGCCGGAGGGCCCCAAGAGACCCAGTACTTC.

The CDR3 DNA reads as TGCGCCAGCAGCCAAGATCGAGAGAGCGGTTGGTATGAGCAGTTCTTC. It codes for CASSQDRESGWYEQFF. The gene calls are TRBV4-3 and TRBJ2-1; tentative D call: TRBD2 (5 bases). V was shortened by 0 bases and J by 8 bases, with 17 bases between the two germline ends. CDR1 is LGHNA, CDR2 YSLEER, per germline. This CDR3 is built from 16 residues.

The rearrangement uses TRBV9 and TRBJ2-5; tentative D call: TRBD1 (5 bases). V was pared by 2 bases and J by 2 bases, with 7 bases between. The CDR3 totals 13 residues. From germline, CDR1 is SGDLS and CDR2 YYNGEE. The CDR3 loop reads CASSVGLQETQYF. The CDR3 nucleotides are TGTGCCAGCAGCGTGGGGCTTCAAGAGACCCAGTACTTC.

This chain uses TRBV19 with TRBJ1-5, with D maybe TRBD1 (5 bases). V shed 1 base and J shed 5 bases, with 9 bases lying between them. The germline gives CDR1 LNHDA, CDR2 SQIVND (reference sequence). The length of the CDR3 is 14 residues. Written as DNA, the CDR3 is TGTGCCAGTAGTATAGTGTTAGGGGATCAGCCCCAGCATTTT. Translating it yields CASSIVLGDQPQHF.

The V call is TRBV7-9, the J call TRBJ2-3, with D perhaps TRBD2 (5 bases). Trimming left V 5 bases short and J 2 bases short, with 11 bases between. Germline V gives CDR1 SEHNR, CDR2 FQNEAQ (reference sequence). The CDR3 runs 14 residues. CDR3 DNA: TGTGCCAGCAGCCCGGGGAGCACCACAGATACGCAGTATTTT. Its translation is CASSPGSTTDTQYF.

The chain uses TRBV7-9 and TRBJ1-5; no clear D. Germline CDR1 is SEHNR and CDR2 is FQNEAQ (reference sequence). V shed 5 bases and J shed 5 bases, with 7 bases lying between them. The CDR3 consists of 12 residues. This CDR3 is CASSEGHQPQHF. The CDR3 DNA sequence: TGTGCCAGCAGCGAGGGCCATCAGCCCCAGCATTTT.

The chain links TRBV27 to TRBJ1-2; TRBD1 is a possible D gene (5 bases). With 7 bases removed from V and 5 bases from J, the gap between germline ends came to 20 bases. Germline assignment: CDR1 MNHEY and CDR2 SMNVEV (reference sequence). This CDR3 contains 15 residues. The CDR3 DNA reads TGTGCCAGCAAGGTTGCTGGGGGGATTAGGTATGGCTACACCTTC. Translation gives CASKVAGGIRYGYTF.

This clone counts as medium-sized. This rearrangement joins TRBV7-2 to TRBJ2-1; possible D gene TRBD2, 6 bases. CDR1 and CDR2 from the germline V gene are SGHTA and FQGNSA. The CDR3 extends over 14 amino acids. Trimming cost V 5 bases and J 7 bases, with 15 bases left between them. The CDR3 sequence is CASSPQDYWNEQFF. CDR3 coding DNA: TGTGCCAGCAGCCCCCAGGACTACTGGAATGAGCAGTTCTTC.